This T cell receptor beta chain appears in the sequencing data of a study of CD8+ T cells in alopecia areata. The wider study: At a dose of 5 to 10 mg twice daily, oral tofacitinib was given to treated patients. Regarding the study as a whole: Lesional scalp, notably in alopecia totalis/universalis, had clonality above that of normal scalp.

After isolation, RNA underwent reverse transcription to generate cDNA as the sequencing template. Repertoires were generated with immunoSEQ multiplex PCR, while TCRdb's copy carries only in-frame clones and drops some. In the table there are some 180,000 clones, approximately 53% of which are singletons. Concerning this clone: As yet, its antigen is unknown.

The treatment is: oral pan-JAK inhibitor, 5-10 mg twice daily. The CDR3 length is 16 residues. J was trimmed by 3 bases and V by 4 bases; bases with no gene match: 7. CDR1 MGHDK and CDR2 SYGVNS come from the germline V gene. The chain recombines TRBV25-1 with TRBJ2-2, with 8 bases matching TRBD1. The sequence was collected from a human donor with alopecia areata. The sample consisted of CD8+ T cells sorted from blood, taken at week 24, from a patient treated with tofacitinib. The CDR3 bases are TGTGCCAGCAGTGGGGCAGGACAGGGCTACACCGGGGAGCTGTTTTTT. Translated: CASSGAGQGYTGELFF.